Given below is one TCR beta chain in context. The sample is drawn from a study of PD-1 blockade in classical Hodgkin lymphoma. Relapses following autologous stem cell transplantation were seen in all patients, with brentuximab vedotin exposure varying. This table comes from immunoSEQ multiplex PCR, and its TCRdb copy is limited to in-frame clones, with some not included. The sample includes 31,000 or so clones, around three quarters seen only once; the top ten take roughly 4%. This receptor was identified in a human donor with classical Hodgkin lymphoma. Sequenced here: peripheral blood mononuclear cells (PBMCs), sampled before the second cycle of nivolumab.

This CDR3 is CASSESLRGYEQYF. The CDR3 DNA follows: TGTGCCAGCAGCGAATCCCTACGGGGCTACGAGCAGTACTTC. The rearrangement uses TRBV6-5 and TRBJ2-7; D might be TRBD2 (5 bases). Germline CDR1 reads MNHEY; CDR2 reads SVGAGI. The CDR3 has 14 residues. V lost 6 bases and J lost 3, with 15 bases in between.